Sequencing of this TCR beta chain was carried out in a study of T cell responses to AZD1222 COVID-19 vaccine. Repertoires were generated with immunoSEQ multiplex PCR, while TCRdb's copy carries only in-frame clones and drops some. The sample yields some 190,000 clones, roughly 94% seen once. V was cut by 0 bases and J by 5 bases, with 8 bases left in between. CDR1 SQVTM and CDR2 ANQGSEA come from the germline V gene. The CDR3 spans 13 residues. This chain connects TRBV29-1 to TRBJ2-1; D call uncertain. This clonotype originated in an adult who received the MenACWY meningococcal vaccine as a control. The input for sequencing was peripheral blood, taken 28 days after the second dose of the MenACWY control vaccine. The CDR3 reads CSVEERTDNEQFF. In DNA form, the CDR3 reads TGCAGCGTTGAAGAGCGGACGGACAATGAGCAGTTCTTC.